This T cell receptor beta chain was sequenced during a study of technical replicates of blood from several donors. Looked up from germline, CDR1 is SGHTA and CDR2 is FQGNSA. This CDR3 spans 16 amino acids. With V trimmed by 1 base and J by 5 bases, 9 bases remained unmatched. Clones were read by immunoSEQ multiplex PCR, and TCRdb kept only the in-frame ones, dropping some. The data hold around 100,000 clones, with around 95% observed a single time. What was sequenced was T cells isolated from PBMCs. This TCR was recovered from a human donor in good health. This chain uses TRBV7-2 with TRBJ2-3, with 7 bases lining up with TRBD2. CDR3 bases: TGTGCCAGCAGCTTAGATCTAGCGGCCCTGAGAGATACGCAGTATTTT. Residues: CASSLDLAALRDTQYF.